Listed here is a single TCR beta chain. This clone's antigen is unknown. Qualities for individual bases were not recorded, and no much larger clone is one base off. A MiSeq instrument was used for deep resolution sequencing, which targeted depths ranging from 1 in 1 million up to 1 in 200,000 T cells, with coverage averaging 10x for each clonotype. The immunoSEQ hsTCRB Kit was used to generate TCR beta libraries. The original methods were these. Data were analyzed with ImmunoSEQ Data Assistant and ImmunoSEQ Analyzer, with V, D and J genes assigned per IMGT definitions. Clonality, which ranges from 0 to 1, was calculated by subtracting the normalized Shannon entropy of productive rearrangement frequencies from one. Only overrepresented clonotypes making up at least 0.05% of each patient's repertoire were included in the public clonotype analysis. Thirteen age-matched healthy donor repertoires from immuneACCESS were used as controls for clonality. The table was pulled from immuneACCESS by TCRdb, which kept in-frame rearrangements only. Such tables lose some clones; where checked, under half of the loss comes from unresolved V genes, and the rest has no known cause. The V and J calls and clone size are taken from that table; D and trimming were inferred from the DNA. In all, the sample holds 45,000 to 70,000 clones, and 45% to 70% of those were seen once. The leading ten clones occupy over 20% of the sample.

Explained via the paper, the time point label denotes: around 25 months on ibrutinib. For TCR beta library preparation, about 2 micrograms of genomic DNA were isolated from cryopreserved PBMCs. Longitudinal blood samples from CLL patients receiving ibrutinib monotherapy were subjected to high-throughput TCR beta sequencing. Patients were enrolled in a phase 2 open-label single-center ibrutinib monotherapy trial. From the cysteine through the phenylalanine, the CDR3 covers 15 amino acids. CDR3 DNA only is kept here, 45 bases in frame from base 1. Sequences MNHEY (CDR1) and SVGAGI (CDR2) are obtained from the germline V gene. Relative to germline, V is missing 6 bases and J is missing 0 bases, with 7 bases of the junction outside any gene match. The data originate from a study of cytotoxic CD8 clonotypes in ibrutinib-treated CLL (dated by TCRdb to the early 2020s). Background on the whole study: The cohort included some 14 treatment-naive and ten to twelve relapsed/refractory patients; 17 were IGHV unmutated. Responses were partial in 24 patients and complete in 2; after median roughly 69 months follow-up, roughly 14 stayed in remission and 12 progressed. Samples at response were collected after a median of 12 months of treatment, with a range of roughly 6 to 40 months. An average of about 250,000 productive templates and around 100,000 productive rearrangements was obtained per sample. Of the 90 or so participants in the trial, about 25 had longitudinal samples available. Cryopreserved peripheral blood mononuclear cells were collected at three points: before therapy, at response, and at either sustained remission or disease progression. Patients were still on ibrutinib when every remission and progressive disease sample was collected. Summary of the overall study and its limitations: Lymph node repertoires were not examined, and the timing of sampling was not matched between patients in sustained remission and those whose disease progressed. Clonality increased at ibrutinib response, stayed stable in sustained remission, and fell back toward baseline at progression. Public clonotypes were rare and either contracted or stayed stable during treatment, and the rise in clonality at ibrutinib response reflected the expansion of private clonotypes. Baseline clonality was found to be higher than that of age-matched healthy donors and was strongly correlated with circulating CD8+ T-cell counts.

The clonotype was recovered from a human donor with chronic lymphocytic leukemia. This chain is built from TRBV6-5 and TRBJ1-1; 7 junctional bases match TRBD1. The sequencing used PBMCs, collected after 24 months of ibrutinib treatment. The sequenced DNA: TGTGCCAGCAGCCGCAAAGGGACAGTGAACACTGAAGCTTTCTTT. This gives the protein CASSRKGTVNTEAFF.